This T cell receptor beta chain originates from a study of shared clonotypes between healthy human individuals. Methods used by the authors: Filtering of immunoSEQ junctional sequences could not match full-length read filtering. The assay was immunoSEQ multiplex PCR, and TCRdb's table has in-frame clones only and misses some. D and trimming come from the DNA, and the V and J calls and clone size come from that table. The sample carries approximately 2.5 million clones, roughly 93% recorded once. The V gene end was trimmed by 7 bases and the J gene end by 2 bases; junction bases not matched to a gene: 11. The germline CDR1 and CDR2 sequences are SQVTM and ANQGSEA. The CDR3 runs 15 residues. About this clone itself: Its cognate antigen is unknown.

Donors comprised only Caucasian adults living in Nashville, Tennessee. Whole-study findings and limits: Across subsets, estimated richness was generally greater for naive than for memory populations.

Sequencing was carried out using naive CD4+ T cells from PBMCs. Subset described: CD45RA+ positively selected. This TCR was recovered from a young man in good health. Some clones in this sample may be carry-over from other donors' samples. The chain uses TRBV29-1 and TRBJ2-3, with 8 positions matching TRBD1. The CDR3 nucleotides read TGCAGCGAAAGAGGACAGGGCAGTCACACAGATACGCAGTATTTT. Translation gives CSERGQGSHTDTQYF.